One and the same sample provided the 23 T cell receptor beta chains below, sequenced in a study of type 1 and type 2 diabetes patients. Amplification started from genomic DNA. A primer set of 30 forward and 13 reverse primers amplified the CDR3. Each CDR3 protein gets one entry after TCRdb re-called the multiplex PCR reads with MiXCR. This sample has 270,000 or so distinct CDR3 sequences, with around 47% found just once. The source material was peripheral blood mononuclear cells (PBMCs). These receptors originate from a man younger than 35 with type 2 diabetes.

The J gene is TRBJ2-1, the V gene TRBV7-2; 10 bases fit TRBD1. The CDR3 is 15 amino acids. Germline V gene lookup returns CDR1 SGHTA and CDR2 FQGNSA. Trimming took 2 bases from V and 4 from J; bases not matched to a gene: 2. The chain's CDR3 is CASSLRDRGYNEQFF. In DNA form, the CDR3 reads TGTGCCAGCAGCTTAAGGGACAGGGGTTACAATGAGCAGTTCTTC.

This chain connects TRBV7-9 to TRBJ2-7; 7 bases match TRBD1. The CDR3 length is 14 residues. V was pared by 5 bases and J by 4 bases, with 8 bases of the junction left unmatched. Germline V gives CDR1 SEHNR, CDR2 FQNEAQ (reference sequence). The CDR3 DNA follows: TGTGCCAGCAGCCCCATCCGGGACAGTTACGAGCAGTACTTC. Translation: CASSPIRDSYEQYF.

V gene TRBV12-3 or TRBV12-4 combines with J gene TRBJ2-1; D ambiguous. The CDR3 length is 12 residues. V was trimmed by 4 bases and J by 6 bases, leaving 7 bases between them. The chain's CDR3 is CASSSLTNEQFF. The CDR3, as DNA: TGTGCCAGCAGTTCCTTGACCAATGAGCAGTTCTTC.

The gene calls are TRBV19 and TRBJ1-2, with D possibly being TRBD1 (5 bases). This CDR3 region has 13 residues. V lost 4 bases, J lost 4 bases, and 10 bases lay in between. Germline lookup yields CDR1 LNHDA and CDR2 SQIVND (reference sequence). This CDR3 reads CASSTGRGYGYTF. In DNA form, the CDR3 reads TGTGCCAGTAGTACGGGGAGGGGCTATGGCTACACCTTC.

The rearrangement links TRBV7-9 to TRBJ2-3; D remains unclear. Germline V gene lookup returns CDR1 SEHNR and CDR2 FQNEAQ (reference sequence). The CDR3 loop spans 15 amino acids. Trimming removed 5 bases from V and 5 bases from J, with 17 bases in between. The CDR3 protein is CASSPGLVDGDTQYF. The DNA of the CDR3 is TGTGCCAGCAGCCCTGGGCTAGTGGATGGAGATACGCAGTATTTT.

DNA of the CDR3: TGTGCCAGCAGCCGCCCTGGGTCAGGGGATGGCTACACCTTC. It specifies CASSRPGSGDGYTF. The genes are TRBV7-2 and TRBJ1-2; D possibly corresponds to TRBD1 (6 bases). This CDR3 spans 14 amino acids. The V gene's germline CDR1 is SGHTA and CDR2 FQGNSA. Trimming cost V 5 bases and J 6 bases, with 16 bases left between them.

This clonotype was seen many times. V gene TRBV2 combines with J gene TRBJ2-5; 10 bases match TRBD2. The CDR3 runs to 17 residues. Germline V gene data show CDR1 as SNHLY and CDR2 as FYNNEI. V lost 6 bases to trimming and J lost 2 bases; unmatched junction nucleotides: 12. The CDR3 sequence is CASRGVGGLAEQETQYF. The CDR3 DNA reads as TGTGCCAGCAGGGGGGTAGGAGGACTAGCGGAACAAGAGACCCAGTACTTC.

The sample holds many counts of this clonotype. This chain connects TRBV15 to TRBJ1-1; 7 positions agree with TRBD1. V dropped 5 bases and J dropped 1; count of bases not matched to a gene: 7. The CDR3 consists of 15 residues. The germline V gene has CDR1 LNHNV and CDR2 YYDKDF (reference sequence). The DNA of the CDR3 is TGTGCCACCAGCCCTAGGACAGGAGGGAACACTGAAGCTTTCTTT. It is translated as CATSPRTGGNTEAFF.

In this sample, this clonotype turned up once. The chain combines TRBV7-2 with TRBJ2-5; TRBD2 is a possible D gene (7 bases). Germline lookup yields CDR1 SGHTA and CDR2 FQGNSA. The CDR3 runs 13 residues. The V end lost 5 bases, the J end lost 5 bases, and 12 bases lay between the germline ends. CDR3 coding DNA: TGTGCCAGCAGCAGGGGGGGCGTTGAGACCCAGTACTTC. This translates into CASSRGGVETQYF.

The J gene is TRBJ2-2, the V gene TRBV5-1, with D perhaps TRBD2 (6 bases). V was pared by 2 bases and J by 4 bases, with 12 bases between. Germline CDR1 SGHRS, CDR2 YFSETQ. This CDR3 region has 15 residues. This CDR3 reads CASSFGGAGTGELFF. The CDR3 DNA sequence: TGCGCCAGCAGCTTTGGAGGGGCGGGCACCGGGGAGCTGTTTTTT.

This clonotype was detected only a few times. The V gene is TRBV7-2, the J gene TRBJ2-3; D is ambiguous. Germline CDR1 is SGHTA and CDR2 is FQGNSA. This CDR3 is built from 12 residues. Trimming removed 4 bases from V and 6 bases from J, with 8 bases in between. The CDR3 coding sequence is TGTGCCAGCAGCTCCCCCCCCGATACGCAGTATTTT. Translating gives CASSSPPDTQYF.

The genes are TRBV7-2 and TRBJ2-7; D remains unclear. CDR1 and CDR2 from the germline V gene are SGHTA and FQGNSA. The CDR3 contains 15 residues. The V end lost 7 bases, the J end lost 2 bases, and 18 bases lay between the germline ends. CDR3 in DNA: TGTGCCAGCACTACACCCGGACGGGCGCCCTACGAGCAGTACTTC. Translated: CASTTPGRAPYEQYF.

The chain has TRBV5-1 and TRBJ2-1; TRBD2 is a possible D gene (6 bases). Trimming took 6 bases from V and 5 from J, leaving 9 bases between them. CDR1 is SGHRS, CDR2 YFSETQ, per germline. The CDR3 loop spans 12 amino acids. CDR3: CASNGGHNEQFF. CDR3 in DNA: TGCGCCAGCAACGGAGGGCACAATGAGCAGTTCTTC.

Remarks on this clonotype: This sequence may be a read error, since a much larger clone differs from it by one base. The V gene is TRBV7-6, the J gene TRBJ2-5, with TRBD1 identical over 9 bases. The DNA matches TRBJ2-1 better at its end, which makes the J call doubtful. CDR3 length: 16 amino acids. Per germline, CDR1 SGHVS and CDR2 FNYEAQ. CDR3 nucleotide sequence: TGTGCCAGCGGAACAACTCCGGGACAGGGAGGGGACGAGCAGTTCTTC. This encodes CASGTTPGQGGDEQFF.

The CDR3 DNA reads as TGCGCCAGCAGCTTGACAGGGAGCTCTGGGGCCAACGTCCTGACTTTC. Protein sequence: CASSLTGSSGANVLTF. The V and J genes are TRBV5-1 and TRBJ2-6; D perhaps matches TRBD1 (6 bases). From germline, CDR1 is SGHRS and CDR2 YFSETQ. This CDR3 is 16 amino acids long. V was shortened by 1 base and J by 0 bases, with 8 bases between the two germline ends.

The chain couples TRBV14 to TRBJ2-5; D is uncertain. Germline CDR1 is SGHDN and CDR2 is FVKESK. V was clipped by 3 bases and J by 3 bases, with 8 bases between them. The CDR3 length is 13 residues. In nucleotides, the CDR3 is TGTGCCAGCAGCCAGTCCCAGAAAGAGACCCAGTACTTC. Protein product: CASSQSQKETQYF.

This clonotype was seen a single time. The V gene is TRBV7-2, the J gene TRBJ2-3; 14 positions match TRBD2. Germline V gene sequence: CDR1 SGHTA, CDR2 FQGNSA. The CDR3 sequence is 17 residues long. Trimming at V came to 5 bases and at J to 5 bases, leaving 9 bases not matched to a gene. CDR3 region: CASSGGTSGGVRDTQYF. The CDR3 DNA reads TGTGCCAGCAGCGGTGGGACTAGCGGGGGTGTGAGAGATACGCAGTATTTT.

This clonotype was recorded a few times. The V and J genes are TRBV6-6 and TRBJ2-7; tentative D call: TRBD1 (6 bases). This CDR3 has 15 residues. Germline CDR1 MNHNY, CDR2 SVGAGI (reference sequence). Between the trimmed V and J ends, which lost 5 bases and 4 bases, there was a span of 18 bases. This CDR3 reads CASSEDAQGWYEQYF. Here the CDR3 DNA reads TGTGCCAGCAGTGAAGACGCACAGGGCTGGTACGAGCAGTACTTC.

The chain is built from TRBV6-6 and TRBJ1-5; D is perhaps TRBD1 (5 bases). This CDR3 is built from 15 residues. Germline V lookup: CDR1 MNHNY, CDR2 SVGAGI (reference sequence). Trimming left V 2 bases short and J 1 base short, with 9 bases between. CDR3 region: CASSYGGASNQPQHF. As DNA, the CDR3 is TGTGCCAGCAGTTACGGAGGGGCAAGCAATCAGCCCCAGCATTTT.

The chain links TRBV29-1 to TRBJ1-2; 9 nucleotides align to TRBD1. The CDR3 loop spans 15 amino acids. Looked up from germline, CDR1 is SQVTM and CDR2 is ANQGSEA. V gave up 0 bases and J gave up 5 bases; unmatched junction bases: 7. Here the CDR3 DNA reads TGCAGCGTTGAAGATCTTGGGACAGGGATGTATGGCTACACCTTC. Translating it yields CSVEDLGTGMYGYTF.

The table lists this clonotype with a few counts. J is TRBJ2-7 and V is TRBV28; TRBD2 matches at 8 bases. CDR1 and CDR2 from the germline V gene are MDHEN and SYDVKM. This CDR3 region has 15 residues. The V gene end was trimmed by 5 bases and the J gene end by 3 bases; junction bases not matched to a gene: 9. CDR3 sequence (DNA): TGTGCCAGCAGTGCGGGTAGCGGGAAGGTCTACGAGCAGTACTTC. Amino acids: CASSAGSGKVYEQYF.

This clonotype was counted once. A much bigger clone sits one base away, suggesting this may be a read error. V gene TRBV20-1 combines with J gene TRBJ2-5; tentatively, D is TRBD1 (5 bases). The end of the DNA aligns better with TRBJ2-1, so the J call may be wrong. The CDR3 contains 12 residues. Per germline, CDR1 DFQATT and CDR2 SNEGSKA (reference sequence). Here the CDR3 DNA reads TGCAGTGCTAGGCCCAGGGCGGAGACCCAGTTCTTC. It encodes CSARPRAETQFF.

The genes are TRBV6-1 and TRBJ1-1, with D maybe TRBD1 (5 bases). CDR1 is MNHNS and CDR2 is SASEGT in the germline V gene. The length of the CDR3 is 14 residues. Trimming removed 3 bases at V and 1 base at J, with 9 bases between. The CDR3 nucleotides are TGTGCCAGCAGTGAGTCAGGGAGGAACACTGAAGCTTTCTTT. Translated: CASSESGRNTEAFF.